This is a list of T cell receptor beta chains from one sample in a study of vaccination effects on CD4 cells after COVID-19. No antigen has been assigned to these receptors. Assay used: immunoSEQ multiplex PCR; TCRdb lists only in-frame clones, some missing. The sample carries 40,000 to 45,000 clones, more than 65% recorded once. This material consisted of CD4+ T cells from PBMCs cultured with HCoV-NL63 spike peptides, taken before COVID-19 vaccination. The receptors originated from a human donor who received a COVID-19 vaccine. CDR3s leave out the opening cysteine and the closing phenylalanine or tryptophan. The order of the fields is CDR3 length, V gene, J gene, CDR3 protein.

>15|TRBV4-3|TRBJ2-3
ASSLEGGGRDTDTQY
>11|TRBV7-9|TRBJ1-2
ASSLRTFYGYT
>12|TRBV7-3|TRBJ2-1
ASSLTRTYNEQF
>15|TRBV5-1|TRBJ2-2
ASSLALGQPNTGELF
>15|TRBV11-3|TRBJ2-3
ASSFSGGAVPGDTQY
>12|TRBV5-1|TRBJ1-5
ASSLVPEEQPQH
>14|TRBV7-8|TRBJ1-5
ASSTDGSYSNQPQH
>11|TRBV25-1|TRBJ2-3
ATRGIGGDTQY
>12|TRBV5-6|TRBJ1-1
ASSLRGMNTEAF
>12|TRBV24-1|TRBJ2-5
ATRGTGDQETQY
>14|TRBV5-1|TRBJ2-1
ASSLSRGLAGDEQF
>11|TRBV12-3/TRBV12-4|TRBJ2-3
ASRDRVMNTQY
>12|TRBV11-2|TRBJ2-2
ASSLDRDIGELF
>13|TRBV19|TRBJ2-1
ASSITGGVYNEQF
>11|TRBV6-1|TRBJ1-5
ASSERDNQPQH
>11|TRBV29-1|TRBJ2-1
SVERGSINEQF
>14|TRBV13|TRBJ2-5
ASSSWGTGEMETQY
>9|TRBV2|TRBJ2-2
ASSQAGELF
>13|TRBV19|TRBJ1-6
ASSIGGQGDSPLH
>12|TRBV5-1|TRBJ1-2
ASSPAGESYGYT
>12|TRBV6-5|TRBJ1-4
ASTTGTGDEKLF
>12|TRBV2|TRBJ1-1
ASSTGRMNTEAF
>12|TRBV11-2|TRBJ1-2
ASSFSQIYYGYT
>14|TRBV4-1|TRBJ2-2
ASSPGLGRTTGELF
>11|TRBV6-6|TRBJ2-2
ASSPGRNGELF
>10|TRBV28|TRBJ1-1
ASSLYGREAF
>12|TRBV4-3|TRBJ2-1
ASSQDRRVSEQF
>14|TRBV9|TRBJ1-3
ASSAPGVLSGNTIY
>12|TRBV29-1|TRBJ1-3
SVEQGFSGNTIY
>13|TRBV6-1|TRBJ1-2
ASSEGDRDVLRYT
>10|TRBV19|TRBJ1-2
ASSTWRYGYT
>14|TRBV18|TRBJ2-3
ASSLGTSAGTDTQY
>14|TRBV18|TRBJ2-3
ASSPLQRGRTDTQY
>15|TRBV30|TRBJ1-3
AWSFSGSYVSGNTIY
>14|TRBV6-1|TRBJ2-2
ASSELPIVGTGELF
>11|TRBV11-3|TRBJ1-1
ASSLDGGSEAF
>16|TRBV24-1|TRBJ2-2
ATSDFVTGRHSTGELF
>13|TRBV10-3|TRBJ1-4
AISPGQVSNEKLF
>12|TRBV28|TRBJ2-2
ASRPGRNTGELF
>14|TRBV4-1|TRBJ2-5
ASSHRLAGLQETQY
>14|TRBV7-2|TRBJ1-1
ASSLLGPGGNTEAF
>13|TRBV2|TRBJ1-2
ASSDSTGGWGGYT
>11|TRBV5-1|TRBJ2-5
ASSLGTRETQY
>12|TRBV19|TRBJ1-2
ATARGTGPFGYT
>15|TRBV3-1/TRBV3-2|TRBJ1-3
ASSLDRGYHSGNTIY
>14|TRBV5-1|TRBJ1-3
ASSSLGLGSGNTIY
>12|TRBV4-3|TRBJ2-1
ASSQDTGGNEQF
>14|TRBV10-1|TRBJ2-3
ASSETSGGPSLKQY
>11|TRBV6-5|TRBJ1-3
ASSQDSGNTIY
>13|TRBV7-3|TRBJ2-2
ASSNLLGDTGELF
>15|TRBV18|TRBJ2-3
ASSLSGTSGGEDTQY
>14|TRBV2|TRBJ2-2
ASSVGGVTLGGELF
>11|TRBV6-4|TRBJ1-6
ASSDEVQSPLH
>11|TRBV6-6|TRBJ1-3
ASSYSRGNTIY
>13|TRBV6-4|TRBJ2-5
ASSPSGGAGETQY
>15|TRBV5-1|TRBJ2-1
ASSLKSGTLSYNEQF
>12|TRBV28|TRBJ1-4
AIRNRGSNEKLF
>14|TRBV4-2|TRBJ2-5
ASSQGGGEGQETQY